These 22 T cell receptor beta chains originate from one sample sequenced in a study of T cell responses to AZD1222 COVID-19 vaccine (dated by TCRdb to the early 2020s). The sample's time point, from its label and the paper: about 28 days (+/-7) after the second vaccine dose. Library method: the immunoSEQ multiplex PCR assay. TCRdb took over this immuneACCESS table, retaining in-frame rearrangements with V and J assigned. Such tables are incomplete; in checked studies, under half of the missing clones stem from an unresolved V gene, and the remainder is unexplained. Within this sample are about 78,000 clones, with 85% to 90% of them counted one time only. Over 1.1% of the sample rests with the top ten. Specimen: peripheral blood, collected 28 days after the second AZD1222 dose. These receptors were collected from an adult who received the AZD1222 COVID-19 vaccine.

The chain employs TRBV6-1 and TRBJ1-5; possible D gene TRBD1, 6 bases. Germline lookup yields CDR1 MNHNS and CDR2 SASEGT. The CDR3 covers 16 residues. V lost 2 bases and J lost 5, with 16 bases in between. The CDR3 sequence: CASSELRGAGDQPQHF. The CDR3 bases are TGTGCCAGCAGTGAACTACGGGGGGCTGGCGATCAGCCCCAGCATTTT.

The chain employs TRBV7-6 and TRBJ1-4; D might be TRBD1 (5 bases). Trimming took 6 bases from V and 6 from J, leaving 11 bases between them. The CDR3 sequence is 13 residues long. Germline CDR1 and CDR2: SGHVS and FNYEAQ. The chain's CDR3 is CASSGWGDEKLFF. In nucleotides, the CDR3 is TGTGCCAGCAGTGGCTGGGGGGATGAAAAACTGTTTTTT.

The chain combines TRBV19 with TRBJ2-5; 7 bases line up with TRBD1. This CDR3 contains 14 residues. V lost 6 bases to trimming and J lost 3 bases; unmatched junction nucleotides: 7. Looked up from germline, CDR1 is LNHDA and CDR2 is SQIVND (reference sequence). CDR3 nucleotide sequence: TGTGCCAGTAGAAAGGGGGCTGGAGAAGAGACCCAGTACTTC. Translating gives CASRKGAGEETQYF.

The V call is TRBV12-3 or TRBV12-4, the J call TRBJ1-3; D is unclear. Trimming took 1 base from V and 9 from J, leaving 10 bases between them. The length of the CDR3 is 13 residues. The CDR3 DNA reads TGTGCCAGCAGTTTAGGAACTGGGAGCACCATATATTTT. Protein product: CASSLGTGSTIYF.

The V and J genes are TRBV6-2 or TRBV6-3 and TRBJ1-6; D gene unclear. CDR1 MNHEY and CDR2 SVGEGT come from the germline V gene. The CDR3 spans 17 residues. Trimming pared 2 bases from V and 3 bases from J, leaving 14 bases between. The CDR3 here is CASSYPPARGYNSPLHF. DNA for the CDR3: TGTGCCAGCAGTTACCCTCCGGCGAGAGGCTATAATTCACCCCTCCACTTT.

The chain carries TRBV28 and TRBJ1-1; D is unclear. The ends were cut back, 2 bases at V and 1 base at J, with 5 bases in the middle. The CDR3 runs to 13 residues. Per the germline V gene, CDR1 is MDHEN and CDR2 is SYDVKM. Here the CDR3 reads CASSLSTNTEAFF. CDR3 bases: TGTGCCAGCAGTTTAAGTACGAACACTGAAGCTTTCTTT.

By share of the sample, this clone is medium-sized. The chain recombines TRBV7-8 with TRBJ2-1; TRBD2 agrees at 14 bases. From germline, CDR1 is SGHVS and CDR2 FQNEAQ. This CDR3 has 18 residues. V lost 5 bases, J lost 0 bases, and 6 bases stayed unmatched. CDR3 DNA: TGTGCCAGCAGCGAGACTAGCGGGGGGGCCATCTCCTACAATGAGCAGTTCTTC. Its translation: CASSETSGGAISYNEQFF.

CDR3: CASRDRAPVKLFF. The CDR3 region has the DNA TGTGCCAGCAGGGACAGGGCCCCAGTAAAACTGTTTTTT. The chain recombines TRBV21-1 with TRBJ1-4; the DNA was not used to check the table's D call, TRBD1. TRBV21-1 is described as a pseudogene. The CDR3 totals 13 residues.

The table lists this clone with a few counts. For the CDR3, the DNA is TGTGCCAGCAGCTTAAACAGGGACACTGAAGCTTTCTTT. This translates into CASSLNRDTEAFF. The gene calls are TRBV11-3 and TRBJ1-1; perhaps TRBD1 as D (6 bases). Germline V gene sequence: CDR1 SGHNT, CDR2 YENEEA. CDR3 length: 13 residues. Trimming removed 2 bases from V and 3 bases from J, with 7 bases in between.

The V call is TRBV5-4, the J call TRBJ2-5, with D tentatively TRBD2 (5 bases). Trimming cost V 3 bases and J 2 bases, with 11 bases left between them. This CDR3 has 14 residues. Germline CDR1 reads SGHNT; CDR2 reads YYREEE (reference sequence). CDR3 loop: CASSSGTKQETQYF. The CDR3 DNA sequence: TGTGCCAGCAGCTCGGGAACCAAACAAGAGACCCAGTACTTC.

This sequence joins TRBV5-4 and TRBJ2-7; D not resolved. The CDR3 runs to 12 residues. Between the trimmed V and J ends, which lost 0 bases and 4 bases, there was a span of 5 bases. CDR1 SGHNT and CDR2 YYREEE come from the germline V gene (reference sequence). The chain's CDR3 is CASSLEDYEQYF. As DNA, the CDR3 is TGTGCCAGCAGCTTGGAAGATTACGAGCAGTACTTC.

The chain employs TRBV4-2 and TRBJ2-5, with D unclear. Germline CDR1 is LGHNA and CDR2 is YNFKEQ. The CDR3 contains 16 residues. Trimming shortened V by 0 bases and J by 4 bases, and 15 bases separated the two germline ends. CDR3 loop: CASSQDRDVTPETQYF. As DNA, the CDR3 is TGTGCCAGCAGCCAAGATCGCGACGTGACTCCAGAGACCCAGTACTTC.

This chain joins TRBV7-8 and TRBJ1-6; the D gene is possibly TRBD1 (6 bases). Trimming pared 5 bases from V and 9 bases from J, leaving 14 bases between. This CDR3 spans 14 amino acids. The germline V gene encodes CDR1 SGHVS and CDR2 FQNEAQ. The CDR3 nucleotides read TGTGCCAGCAGCACCGGACAGCGAGCTTCACCCCTCCACTTT. Translated, it gives CASSTGQRASPLHF. Supplemented by reference TRBV7-8 and TRBJ1-6, the full variable domain reads GAGVSQSPRYKVAKRGQDVALRCDPISGHVSLFWYQQALGQGPEFLTYFQNEAQLDKSGLPSDRFFAERPEGSVSTLKIQRTQQEDSAVYLCASSTGQRASPLHFGNGTRLTVT.

In its sample, this clone was seen a few times. The V and J genes are TRBV7-9 and TRBJ2-5, with D maybe TRBD2 (6 bases). The length of the CDR3 is 15 residues. V was cut by 1 base and J by 2 bases, with 11 bases left in between. Germline CDR1 and CDR2: SEHNR and FQNEAQ (reference sequence). CDR3 region: CASSLGRGTQETQYF. CDR3 DNA sequence: TGTGCCAGCAGCTTAGGTAGAGGGACTCAAGAGACCCAGTACTTC.

This clone was detected only once. The chain links TRBV5-1 to TRBJ2-1; D is unclear. V lost 3 bases to trimming and J lost 6 bases, with 10 bases between them. The germline V gene encodes CDR1 SGHRS and CDR2 YFSETQ. The CDR3 totals 13 residues. CDR3: CASSSNTVNEQFF. CDR3 DNA: TGCGCCAGCAGCTCGAATACAGTCAATGAGCAGTTCTTC.

This clone was counted only a few times. The chain recombines TRBV13 with TRBJ1-6; tentative D call: TRBD1 (6 bases). The CDR3 covers 13 residues. Trimming pared 5 bases from V and 10 bases from J, leaving 12 bases between. Germline assignment: CDR1 PRHDT and CDR2 FYEKMQ (reference sequence). In DNA form, the CDR3 reads TGTGCCAGCAGCAGGACAGTCGGATCACCCCTCCACTTT. Amino acids: CASSRTVGSPLHF.

This clone was detected only once. The rearrangement uses TRBV5-1 and TRBJ2-3; 8 bases fit TRBD2. The germline CDR1 and CDR2 sequences are SGHRS and YFSETQ. The J segment lost 0 bases and the V segment lost 1 base, leaving 13 bases of the junction unmatched. This CDR3 has 19 residues. The CDR3 nucleotides are TGCGCCAGCAGCTTGTCTCTCTCTAGAGCGGGGGCTAGCACAGATACGCAGTATTTT. Translation: CASSLSLSRAGASTDTQYF.

J is TRBJ2-1 and V is TRBV6-5; 8 bases fit TRBD2. Germline trimming cut 0 bases from V and 7 bases from J; bases unmatched to any gene: 8. Per germline, CDR1 MNHEY and CDR2 SVGAGI. CDR3 size: 16 residues. The CDR3 DNA follows: TGTGCCAGCAGTTACTCGAGCAGCGGGGGTAGGAATGAGCAGTTCTTC. It specifies CASSYSSSGGRNEQFF.

The chain is built from TRBV28 and TRBJ2-6; 9 nucleotides agree with TRBD1. CDR1 MDHEN and CDR2 SYDVKM come from the germline V gene. The length of the CDR3 is 18 residues. Losses at the gene ends were 5 bases for V and 0 bases for J; bases not matched to a gene: 8. The DNA of the CDR3 is TGTGCCAGCAGTACCGCCGGGACAGGGAGCTCTGGGGCCAACGTCCTGACTTTC. Translation gives CASSTAGTGSSGANVLTF.

The chain uses TRBV4-3 and TRBJ1-2; weak D call: TRBD1 (6 bases). Germline V lookup: CDR1 LGHNA, CDR2 YSLEER. This CDR3 has 14 amino acids. Trimming stripped 4 bases from V and 8 bases from J, with 17 bases between. The CDR3 loop reads CASSPKEWGHGYTF. The DNA for the CDR3 is TGCGCCAGCAGCCCGAAGGAGTGGGGGCACGGCTACACCTTC.

The V and J genes are TRBV5-5 and TRBJ2-7; 8 bases match TRBD1. Germline V gives CDR1 SGHKS, CDR2 YYEKEE (reference sequence). The V gene end was trimmed by 4 bases and the J gene end by 4 bases; junction bases not matched to a gene: 7. The CDR3 covers 14 residues. Written as DNA, the CDR3 is TGTGCCAGCAGCCCGGACAGGGTGTGGTACGAGCAGTACTTC. Protein product: CASSPDRVWYEQYF. Drawing the rest from reference TRBV5-5 and TRBJ2-7, the complete variable domain is DAGVTQSPTHLIKTRGQQVTLRCSPISGHKSVSWYQQVLGQGPQFIFQYYEKEERGRGNFPDRFSARQFPNYSSELNVNALLLGDSALYLCASSPDRVWYEQYFGPGTRLTVT.

Here the CDR3 DNA reads TGTGCCAGCAGTTTAAGCCTCTATAATTCACCCCTCCACTTT. Translating it yields CASSLSLYNSPLHF. The chain uses TRBV6-5 and TRBJ1-6; D is undetermined. V lost 4 bases and J lost 3, with 7 bases in between. Germline CDR1 and CDR2: MNHEY and SVGAGI. The CDR3 extends over 14 amino acids.